This T cell receptor beta chain was retrieved from a study of T cells in tumors after PD-1 blockade. Study as a whole: During anti-PD-1 treatment, some patients continued daily vismodegib 150 mg. Blood samples averaged around 120,000 templates (range roughly 22,000-280,000) and some 35,000 unique clonotypes.

Whole-study results and caveats: Approximately 41% of tumor TCR clonotypes were also found in blood.

Notes on this clone: Its antigen is currently unknown. Because the CDR3's place on the DNA is in doubt, the DNA is left out and the CDR3 is given as listed by TCRdb.

Data came from immunoSEQ multiplex PCR; TCRdb stores just in-frame clones and leaves some out. This table holds approximately 60,000 clones, around 74% found once. Input was about 550 ng to 6,004 ng of genomic DNA from tumor or blood. The CDR3 length is 14 residues, termini included. The chain combines TRBV23-1 with TRBJ2-2; TRBD2 is taken as the D call from the table, unchecked against the DNA. TRBV23-1 is marked as an open reading frame, function uncertain. The source material was PBMCs, sampled after anti-PD-1 treatment. The source of this sequence is a human donor with basal cell carcinoma. The CDR3: CASSQHKAPGSCFF.